This T cell receptor beta chain was obtained from a study of tumor-infiltrating lymphocytes in oesophageal squamous cell carcinoma. The CDR3 extends over 14 amino acids. TCRdb re-called the PCR reads with MiXCR, one entry per CDR3 protein. This table holds roughly 19,000 distinct CDR3 sequences, roughly 41% found once. Turning to this clonotype: The junction does not match germline at one end; this may be a read error.

V is TRBV12-3 or TRBV12-4 and J is TRBJ2-5, with D tentatively TRBD1 or TRBD2 (7 bases each). The sequenced sample was normal esophageal tissue next to the tumor. This TCR was sampled from a male donor with esophageal squamous cell carcinoma. This CDR3 is CASSLGGGTDTQCF. The CDR3 DNA is TGTGCCAGCAGTTTGGGGGGGGGGACAGATACGCAGTGCTTC.